The 4 T cell receptor beta chains reported below all come from one sample, sequenced in a study of chemoradiotherapy in HPV16-positive cancers. Some clones are missing from TCRdb's copy, which holds only in-frame ones; the method was immunoSEQ multiplex PCR. This table holds some 16,000 clones, 65% to 85% found once. This material was acquired from a patient who underwent chemoradiotherapy. The receptors derive from a human donor with HPV-associated anogenital cancer.

The chain is built from TRBV7-2 and TRBJ2-7; D possibly corresponds to TRBD2 (6 bases). The CDR3 totals 16 residues. The ends were cut back, 5 bases at V and 2 bases at J, with 19 bases in the middle. Germline lookup yields CDR1 SGHTA and CDR2 FQGNSA. This chain's CDR3 is CASSDLTGTLAYEQYF. CDR3 bases: TGTGCCAGCAGCGACTTGACCGGGACTCTTGCCTACGAGCAGTACTTC.

This sequence joins TRBV11-2 and TRBJ2-5; no firm D call. The CDR3 has 12 amino acids. The V and J ends lost 2 bases and 3 bases respectively, with 4 bases between them. Germline assignment: CDR1 SGHAT and CDR2 FQNNGV. Written as DNA, the CDR3 is TGTGCCAGCAGCTTACCGGAAGAGACCCAGTACTTC. As protein: CASSLPEETQYF.

The gene calls are TRBV7-9 and TRBJ2-7, with D perhaps matching TRBD2 (5 bases). This CDR3 region has 14 residues. The V gene lost 5 bases and the J gene lost 2 bases, with 13 bases spanning the gap. Germline values: CDR1 SEHNR, CDR2 FQNEAQ (reference sequence). The CDR3 DNA follows: TGTGCCAGCAGCAAGACCGTCGGGACCTACGAGCAGTACTTC. Protein product: CASSKTVGTYEQYF.

The chain uses TRBV27 and TRBJ2-3, with 11 bases fitting TRBD2. V shed 5 bases and J 1 base; nucleotides not matched to a gene: 8. Germline V gives CDR1 MNHEY, CDR2 SMNVEV (reference sequence). CDR3 size: 17 residues. DNA for the CDR3: TGTGCCAGCAGTGTCTATAGCGGGGGGGCCGGCACAGATACGCAGTATTTT. Its protein product is CASSVYSGGAGTDTQYF.